This T cell receptor beta chain was documented in a study of OX40 agonist ivuxolimab in advanced cancers. About this clone: No antigen is known for it.

Study results and limitations: CD8+ T cells were the subset that, on average, had more expanded clones than CD4+.

This table comes from immunoSEQ multiplex PCR, and its TCRdb copy is limited to in-frame clones, with some not included. The sample records tens of thousands of clones, about nine tenths being singletons. Germline-derived CDR1 and CDR2 are KGHSH and LQKENI. The CDR3 has 16 residues. With 4 bases removed from V and 0 bases from J, the gap between germline ends came to 10 bases. This clonotype was sampled from an adult with an advanced solid tumor such as melanoma, head and neck, liver or kidney cancer. The chain links TRBV18 to TRBJ2-6, with D tentatively TRBD1 (6 bases). This sample comprised CD4+ or CD8+ T cells sorted from blood, obtained in a trial of the OX40 agonist ivuxolimab. CDR3: CASSLQGYSGANVLTF. The CDR3 bases are TGTGCCAGCTCACTTCAGGGGTACTCTGGGGCCAACGTCCTGACTTTC.